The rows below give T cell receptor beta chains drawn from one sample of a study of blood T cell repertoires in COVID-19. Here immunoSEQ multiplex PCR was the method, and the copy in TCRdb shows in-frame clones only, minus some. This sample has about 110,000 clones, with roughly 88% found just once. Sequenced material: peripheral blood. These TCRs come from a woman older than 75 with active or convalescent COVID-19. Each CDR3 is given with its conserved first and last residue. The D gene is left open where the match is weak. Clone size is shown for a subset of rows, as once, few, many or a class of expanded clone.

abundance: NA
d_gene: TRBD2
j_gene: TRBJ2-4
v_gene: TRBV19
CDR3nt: TGTGCCAGTAGTTCAATGGGACTAGCGGCTAACAAAAACATTCAGTACTTC
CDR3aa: CASSSMGLAANKNIQYF

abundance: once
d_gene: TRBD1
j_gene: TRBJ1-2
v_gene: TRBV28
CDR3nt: TGTGCCAGCAGCCTTGGACAGGTCGCGAACACCTTC
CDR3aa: CASSLGQVANTF

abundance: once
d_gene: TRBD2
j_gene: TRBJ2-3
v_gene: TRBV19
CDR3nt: TGTGCCAGTAGCCCCCTCGCGGGACTAGCGGGAGAAGGGTGGGTGGCAGATACGCAGTATTTT
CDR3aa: CASSPLAGLAGEGWVADTQYF

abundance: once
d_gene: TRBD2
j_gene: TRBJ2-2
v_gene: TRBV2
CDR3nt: TGTGCCAGCAGAAAGGAGACTAGCGACACCGGGGAGCTGTTTTTT
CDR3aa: CASRKETSDTGELFF

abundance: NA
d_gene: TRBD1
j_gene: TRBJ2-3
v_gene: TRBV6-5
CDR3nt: TGTGCCAGCAAGTCGGACAGGGGGGCAGATACGCAGTATTTT
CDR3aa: CASKSDRGADTQYF

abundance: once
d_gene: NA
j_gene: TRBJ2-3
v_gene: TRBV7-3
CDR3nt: TGTGCCAGCAGCCCCGGGGCAGATACGCAGTATTTT
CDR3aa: CASSPGADTQYF

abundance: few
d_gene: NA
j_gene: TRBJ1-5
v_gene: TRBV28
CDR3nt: TGTGCCAGCAAGGTCGGGGGGAATCAGCCCCAGCATTTT
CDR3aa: CASKVGGNQPQHF

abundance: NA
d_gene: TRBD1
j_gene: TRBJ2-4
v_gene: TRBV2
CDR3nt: TGTGCCAGCAGCGACACAGGGGGTGGTCAGTACTTC
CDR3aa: CASSDTGGGQYF

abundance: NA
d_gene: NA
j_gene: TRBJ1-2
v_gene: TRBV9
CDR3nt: TGTGCCAGCAGCGGACGCGGGGCGACGGGCTACACCTTC
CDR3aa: CASSGRGATGYTF

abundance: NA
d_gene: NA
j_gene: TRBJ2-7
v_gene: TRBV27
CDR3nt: TGTGCCAGCGGGGGGAGACCTACCTACGAGCAGTACTTC
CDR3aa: CASGGRPTYEQYF

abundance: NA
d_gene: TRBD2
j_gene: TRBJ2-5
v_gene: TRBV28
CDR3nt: TGTGCCAGCAGTTTGAGGAGACTAGCGGGAGGGTTGGGTCCTGGGACCCAGTACTTC
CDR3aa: CASSLRRLAGGLGPGTQYF

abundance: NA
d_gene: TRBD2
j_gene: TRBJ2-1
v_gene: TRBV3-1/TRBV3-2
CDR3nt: TGTGCCAGCAGCCTCACTAGCGGGGGGTACAATGAGCAGTTCTTC
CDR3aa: CASSLTSGGYNEQFF

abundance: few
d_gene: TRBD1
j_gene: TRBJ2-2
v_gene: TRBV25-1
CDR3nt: TGTGCCACCTCATACGGACAGGGGAGGGTTGCCGGGGAGCTGTTTTTT
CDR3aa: CATSYGQGRVAGELFF

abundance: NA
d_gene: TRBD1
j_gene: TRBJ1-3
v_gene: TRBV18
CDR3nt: TGTGCCAGCTCACGTGGGGCCGGACAGGGCCAAAACACCATATATTTT
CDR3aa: CASSRGAGQGQNTIYF

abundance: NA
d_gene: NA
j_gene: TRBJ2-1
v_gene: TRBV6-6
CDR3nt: TGTGCCAGCAGTTCCACAGGAGGGATTATCAATGAGCAGTTCTTC
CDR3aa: CASSSTGGIINEQFF

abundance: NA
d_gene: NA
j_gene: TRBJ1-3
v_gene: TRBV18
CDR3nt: TGTGCCAGCTCACCATCGATGCCGGAGGGAAACACCATATATTTT
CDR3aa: CASSPSMPEGNTIYF